This entry is about one TCR beta chain. Germline V gene data show CDR1 as SGDLS and CDR2 as YYNGEE. The CDR3 totals 14 residues. With 5 bases clipped from V and 4 bases from J, the junction kept 6 bases outside the gene matches. These data are taken from a study of blood T cell repertoires in COVID-19. TCRdb's table, derived via immunoSEQ multiplex PCR, lists solely in-frame clones and lacks some. The repertoire has roughly 200,000 clones, less than 90% of them found once; the top ten carry around 19%. The rearrangement joins TRBV9 to TRBJ1-5; TRBD1 matches 7 bases. The material sequenced was peripheral blood. This receptor was obtained from a human donor in a cohort sampled during active COVID-19. The CDR3 loop reads CASSPDRANQPQHF. The CDR3 bases are TGTGCCAGCAGTCCAGACAGGGCGAATCAGCCCCAGCATTTT. Combining the CDR3 with reference TRBV9 and TRBJ1-5 gives the whole variable domain DSGVTQTPKHLITATGQRVTLRCSPRSGDLSVYWYQQSLDQGLQFLIQYYNGEERAKGNILERFSAQQFPDLHSELNLSSLELGDSALYFCASSPDRANQPQHFGDGTRLSIL.